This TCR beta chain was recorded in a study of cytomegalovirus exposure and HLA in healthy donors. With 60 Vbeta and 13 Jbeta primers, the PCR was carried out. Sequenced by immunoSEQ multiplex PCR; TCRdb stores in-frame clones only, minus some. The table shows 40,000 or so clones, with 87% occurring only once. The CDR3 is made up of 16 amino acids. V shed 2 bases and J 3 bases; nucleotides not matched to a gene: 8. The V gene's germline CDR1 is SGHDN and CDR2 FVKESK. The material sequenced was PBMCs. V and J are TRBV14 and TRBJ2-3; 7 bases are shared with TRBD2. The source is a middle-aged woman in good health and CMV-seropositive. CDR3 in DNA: TGTGCCAGCAGCCAAAAGACGGGGGGAAGGACAGATACGCAGTATTTT. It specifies CASSQKTGGRTDTQYF.